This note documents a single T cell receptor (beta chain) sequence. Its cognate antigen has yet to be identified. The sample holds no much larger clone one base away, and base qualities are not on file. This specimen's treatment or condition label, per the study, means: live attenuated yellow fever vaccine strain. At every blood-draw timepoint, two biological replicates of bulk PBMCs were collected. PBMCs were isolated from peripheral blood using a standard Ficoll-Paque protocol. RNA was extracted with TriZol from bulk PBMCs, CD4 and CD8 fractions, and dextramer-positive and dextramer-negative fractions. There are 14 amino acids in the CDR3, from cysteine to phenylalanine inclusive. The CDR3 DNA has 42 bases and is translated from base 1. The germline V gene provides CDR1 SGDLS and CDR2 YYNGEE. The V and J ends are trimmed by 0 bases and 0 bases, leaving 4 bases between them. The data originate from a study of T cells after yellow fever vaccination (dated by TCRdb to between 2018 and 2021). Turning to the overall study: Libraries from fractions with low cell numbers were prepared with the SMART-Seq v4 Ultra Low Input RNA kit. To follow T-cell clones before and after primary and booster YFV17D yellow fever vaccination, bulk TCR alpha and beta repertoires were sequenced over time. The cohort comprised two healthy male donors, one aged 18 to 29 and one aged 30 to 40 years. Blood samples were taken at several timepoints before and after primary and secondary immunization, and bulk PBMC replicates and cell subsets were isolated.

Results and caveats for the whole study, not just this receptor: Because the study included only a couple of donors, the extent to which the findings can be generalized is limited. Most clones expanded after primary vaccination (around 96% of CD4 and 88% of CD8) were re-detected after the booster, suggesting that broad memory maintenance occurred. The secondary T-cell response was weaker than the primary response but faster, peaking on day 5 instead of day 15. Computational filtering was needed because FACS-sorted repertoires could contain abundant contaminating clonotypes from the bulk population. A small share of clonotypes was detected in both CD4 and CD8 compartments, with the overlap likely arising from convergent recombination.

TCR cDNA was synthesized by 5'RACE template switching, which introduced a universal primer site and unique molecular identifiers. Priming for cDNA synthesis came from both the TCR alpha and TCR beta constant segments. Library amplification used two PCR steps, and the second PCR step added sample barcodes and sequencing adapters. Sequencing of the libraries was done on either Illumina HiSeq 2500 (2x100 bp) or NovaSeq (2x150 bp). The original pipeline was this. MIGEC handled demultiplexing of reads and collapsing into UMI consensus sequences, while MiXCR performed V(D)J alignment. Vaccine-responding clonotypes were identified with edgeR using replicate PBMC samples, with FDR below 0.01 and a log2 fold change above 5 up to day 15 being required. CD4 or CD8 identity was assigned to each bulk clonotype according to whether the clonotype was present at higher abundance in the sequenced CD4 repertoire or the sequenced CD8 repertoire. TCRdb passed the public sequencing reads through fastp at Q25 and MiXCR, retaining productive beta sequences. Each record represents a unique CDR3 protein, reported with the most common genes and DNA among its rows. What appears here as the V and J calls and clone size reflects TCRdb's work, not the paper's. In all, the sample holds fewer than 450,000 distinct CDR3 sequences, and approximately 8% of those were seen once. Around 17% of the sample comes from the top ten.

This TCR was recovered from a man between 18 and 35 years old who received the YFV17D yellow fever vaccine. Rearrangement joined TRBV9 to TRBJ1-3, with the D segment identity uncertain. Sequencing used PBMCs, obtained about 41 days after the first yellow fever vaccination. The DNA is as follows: TGTGCCAGCAGCGTAGGAAACTCTGGAAACACCATATATTTT. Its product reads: CASSVGNSGNTIYF. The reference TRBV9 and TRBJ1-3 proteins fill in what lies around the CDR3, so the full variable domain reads DSGVTQTPKHLITATGQRVTLRCSPRSGDLSVYWYQQSLDQGLQFLIQYYNGEERAKGNILERFSAQQFPDLHSELNLSSLELGDSALYFCASSVGNSGNTIYFGEGSWLTVV.